This T cell receptor beta chain was sequenced for a study of PD-L1 blockade in urothelial cancer. As for the study in general: Patients arrived having already received 0 to 3 prior chemotherapy regimens. Investigators checked blood 3 weeks (second dose) and 6 weeks after treatment start. Researchers found blood samples held a median of about 130,000 T cells.

Whole-study results and caveats: It was durable-benefit patients whose tumor-associated blood clones expanded more at 3 weeks.

With 0 bases removed from V and 8 bases from J, the gap between germline ends came to 5 bases. The CDR3 sequence is 11 residues long. CDR1 and CDR2 from the germline V gene are GTSNPN and SVGIG (reference sequence). Time point indicated: peripheral blood 6 weeks after treatment start. Libraries were prepared by immunoSEQ multiplex PCR; TCRdb keeps only in-frame clonotypes and omits some of them. Of 100,000 to 150,000 clones detected, 86% appear once; the ten largest clones hold roughly 2.3%. About this clone: Its matching antigen is unknown. The same CDR3 is also encoded by other DNA sequences in this sample.

The V gene is TRBV30, the J gene TRBJ2-1, with D uncertain. This specimen was PBMCs, taken around atezolizumab (anti-PD-L1) treatment. This sequence originates from a man in his fifties or sixties with urothelial cancer. CDR3: CAWSVLDEQFF. CDR3 DNA sequence: TGTGCCTGGAGTGTACTCGATGAGCAGTTCTTC.